This T cell receptor (beta chain) came from a study of beta chain features in type 1 diabetes. Findings of the study overall: Resolution of whether HLA type affects TCRB rearrangement was not achieved here. For patients, the naive, central memory and Treg TCRB repertoires appeared more alike than for healthy donors.

V gave up 6 bases and J gave up 0 bases, with 9 bases separating them. Germline lookup yields CDR1 KGHSH and CDR2 LQKENI. This CDR3 contains 15 residues. The investigators reverse transcribed all of the isolated RNA, so they sequenced expressed TCRB transcripts. Clones were sequenced by immunoSEQ multiplex PCR, and TCRdb holds only the in-frame ones, with some missing. The data contain around 340,000 clones, under 8.5% of them singletons. This clone was counted a few times. The antigen remains unidentified. V usage is TRBV18 and J usage is TRBJ2-6; D is ambiguous. This clonotype was obtained from a woman aged 18-30 years in good health. What was sequenced was central memory CD4+ T cells from blood. The CDR3 bases are TGTGCCAGCTCGCCAAGCACCTCTGGGGCCAACGTCCTGACTTTC. As protein: CASSPSTSGANVLTF.